The entry below describes one T cell receptor (beta chain). Its antigen is unidentified. The authors ran a second PCR of about 7 to 12 cycles using a sample-barcoded 5' primer and a J-beta primer mix. Every sample returned 3 million or more CDR3-containing paired-end reads. TCRdb passed the 5' RACE reads through MiXCR, listing each CDR3 protein once. The sample includes fewer than 2 million distinct CDR3 sequences, about two fifths of them seen just once. This specimen belongs to a study of blood T cells in healthy people across ages. Study at large: About one barcoded TCR beta cDNA was captured per two T cells. Whole-study results and caveats: Naive T cell percentage showed a strong correlation with the diversity of TCR beta.

The people who gave samples were healthy Caucasians from Russia, aged roughly 6 to 100. This clonotype was obtained from a human donor in good health. Sequencing was carried out using blood.

The chain's CDR3 is CASSHPGRETEAFF. CDR3 coding DNA: TGCGCCAGCAGCCACCCGGGACGGGAGACTGAAGCTTTCTTT. The V gene is TRBV4-1, the J gene TRBJ1-1, with D maybe TRBD1 (5 bases). The V gene's germline CDR1 is MGHRA and CDR2 YSYEKL. The CDR3 is made up of 14 amino acids. V was shortened by 3 bases and J by 5 bases, with 13 bases between the two germline ends.